Below are 27 T cell receptor beta chains sequenced from a single sample in a study of HIV-infected patients and healthy controls. Whole blood was used without fractionation, so all unsorted peripheral T cells were included. Reverse transcription used around 540 ng RNA and constant-region primers for alpha and beta. Separate chain-specific third strand synthesis with multiplexing indices produced the alpha and beta libraries. TCRdb itself ran the 5' RACE reads through MiXCR, one entry per CDR3 protein. Among 13,000 or so distinct CDR3 sequences listed, roughly a tenth were seen once. The sequenced material came from blood. Receptors were obtained from an adult in good health.

This clonotype ranks as medium-sized. The rearrangement links TRBV2 to TRBJ2-7; the match to TRBD2 covers 8 bases. CDR1 SNHLY and CDR2 FYNNEI come from the germline V gene. This CDR3 contains 14 residues. The junction had 12 bases not matched to a gene; V was cut back by 7 bases and J by 7 bases. CDR3 region: CASTRRREGGEQYF. As DNA, the CDR3 is TGTGCCAGCACGCGACGCCGGGAGGGGGGAGAGCAGTACTTC.

This clonotype was seen only a few times. The rearrangement uses TRBV7-8 and TRBJ1-5, with D uncertain. From germline, CDR1 is SGHVS and CDR2 FQNEAQ. V dropped 2 bases and J dropped 5 bases, with 7 bases sitting between them. CDR3 length: 13 amino acids. This chain's CDR3 is CASSLNNDQPQHF. DNA of the CDR3: TGTGCCAGCAGCTTAAATAATGATCAGCCCCAGCATTTT.

This clonotype showed up many times. The chain couples TRBV28 to TRBJ2-3; 12 bases map to TRBD2. CDR1 is MDHEN and CDR2 is SYDVKM in the germline V gene. This CDR3 has 16 residues. V gave up 6 bases and J gave up 0 bases; unmatched junction bases: 4. This chain's CDR3 is CASSSGLAGSTDTQYF. In nucleotides, the CDR3 is TGTGCCAGCAGCTCCGGACTAGCGGGGAGCACAGATACGCAGTATTTT.

This clonotype is labeled medium-sized (0.01 to 0.1%). This chain links TRBV20-1 with TRBJ1-1, with a possible D match to TRBD1 (6 bases). The V gene lost 6 bases and the J gene lost 1 base, with 15 bases spanning the gap. The CDR3 contains 14 residues. CDR1 and CDR2 (germline): DFQATT, SNEGSKA (reference sequence). The CDR3 spells CSAKQPDRNTEAFF. The DNA for the CDR3 is TGCAGTGCCAAACAACCGGACAGGAACACTGAAGCTTTCTTT.

This clonotype was seen at least ten times. V gene TRBV5-5 combines with J gene TRBJ1-5, with D unclear. CDR1 is SGHKS and CDR2 is YYEKEE in the germline V gene (reference sequence). The CDR3 covers 14 residues. The ends were cut back, 4 bases at V and 3 bases at J, with 11 bases in the middle. The CDR3 nucleotides are TGTGCCAGCAGCGAGGACGGGTACAATCAGCCCCAGCATTTT. Translated: CASSEDGYNQPQHF.

This clonotype was counted many times. V is TRBV7-8 and J is TRBJ1-1, with 7 bases matching TRBD1. V lost 5 bases and J lost 2; bases outside the gene matches: 8. The CDR3 contains 15 residues. Germline CDR1 is SGHVS and CDR2 is FQNEAQ. In nucleotides, the CDR3 is TGTGCCAGCAGCCCAAGGGGACAGCCTAACACTGAAGCTTTCTTT. Translated, it gives CASSPRGQPNTEAFF. The whole variable domain, remainder taken from reference TRBV7-8 and TRBJ1-1, is GAGVSQSPRYKVAKRGQDVALRCDPISGHVSLFWYQQALGQGPEFLTYFQNEAQLDKSGLPSDRFFAERPEGSVSTLKIQRTQQEDSAVYLCASSPRGQPNTEAFFGQGTRLTVV.

Many counts were recorded for this clonotype. The genes are TRBV27 and TRBJ1-6; 7 nucleotides match TRBD1. The CDR3 is 14 amino acids. V lost 4 bases to trimming and J lost 9 bases; unmatched junction nucleotides: 6. Germline CDR1 and CDR2: MNHEY and SMNVEV (reference sequence). The DNA of the CDR3 is TGTGCCAGCAGTTACTCGACAGGGAGTTCACCCCTCCACTTT. Its translation is CASSYSTGSSPLHF.

In its sample, this clonotype ranks as medium-sized. The DNA of the CDR3 is TGTGCCAGCAGCAGCTACCCGGAGCCCCAGCATTTT. Translating gives CASSSYPEPQHF. The chain couples TRBV6-2 or TRBV6-3 to TRBJ1-5; D is uncertain. This CDR3 is built from 12 residues. Germline V gene lookup returns CDR1 MNHEY and CDR2 SVGEGT. V was clipped by 6 bases and J by 8 bases, with 11 bases between them.

By proportion, this clonotype is medium-sized. The chain uses TRBV28 and TRBJ1-5; a weak D match, TRBD1 (5 bases). From germline, CDR1 is MDHEN and CDR2 SYDVKM. CDR3 size: 15 residues. V shed 5 bases and J shed 7 bases, with 18 bases lying between them. The CDR3 nucleotides read TGTGCCAGCAGTAATCGCAGGGAAAGTGGACAGCCCCAGCATTTT. Protein sequence: CASSNRRESGQPQHF.

This clonotype was seen a few times. The CDR3 DNA reads as TGTGCCAGCAGTTGGGGGGTGAGGCCCCAGCATTTT. Protein product: CASSWGVRPQHF. The V and J genes are TRBV2 and TRBJ1-5; TRBD1 might be the D (5 bases). Germline CDR1 reads SNHLY; CDR2 reads FYNNEI. The CDR3 spans 12 residues. The germline V and J ends were trimmed by 5 bases and 9 bases, with 11 bases remaining between them.

This clonotype is labeled medium-sized. The chain is built from TRBV29-1 and TRBJ2-1, with 11 bases fitting TRBD2. The CDR3 runs 17 residues. Germline V CDR1 and CDR2: SQVTM, ANQGSEA. The V segment lost 3 bases and the J segment 6 bases; nucleotides outside the gene matches: 13. DNA of the CDR3: TGCAGCGTTGAGGGGCCTAGCGGGAGGACCGTTTCCAATGAGCAGTTCTTC. This translates into CSVEGPSGRTVSNEQFF.

This clonotype was found a few times. This rearrangement joins TRBV11-3 to TRBJ1-4; 8 positions agree with TRBD1. V dropped 3 bases and J dropped 4; count of bases not matched to a gene: 1. Germline V gene lookup returns CDR1 SGHNT and CDR2 YENEEA. This CDR3 contains 14 residues. The CDR3 coding sequence is TGTGCCAGCAGCTTGGGACAGGTTAATGAAAAACTGTTTTTT. It is translated as CASSLGQVNEKLFF.

This clonotype was counted only a few times. This chain connects TRBV12-3 or TRBV12-4 to TRBJ2-1; 12 bases map to TRBD2. This CDR3 is built from 17 residues. J gave up 7 bases and V 3 bases, and 10 bases lay outside the gene matches. The CDR3 loop is CASSLASGGARRNEQFF. In DNA, the CDR3 is TGTGCCAGCAGTTTGGCTAGCGGGGGGGCCAGGAGGAATGAGCAGTTCTTC.

This clonotype was seen repeatedly, ten times or more. This chain joins TRBV4-2 and TRBJ1-6; D gene uncertain. Trimming removed 1 base at V and 7 bases at J, with 5 bases between. The CDR3 covers 13 residues. CDR1 and CDR2 from the germline V gene are LGHNA and YNFKEQ. CDR3: CASSQALNSPLHF. The DNA of the CDR3 is TGTGCCAGCAGCCAAGCTTTGAATTCACCCCTCCACTTT.

Judged by abundance, this clonotype is medium-sized (0.01 to 0.1%). The chain combines TRBV20-1 with TRBJ2-5; 9 bases align to TRBD2. Germline CDR1 and CDR2: DFQATT and SNEGSKA (reference sequence). The CDR3 extends over 13 amino acids. Trimming cost V 6 bases and J 3 bases; bases outside gene matches: 5. CDR3 in DNA: TGCAGTGCCTGGACTAGCGCCAAAGAGACCCAGTACTTC. Its protein is CSAWTSAKETQYF.

By share of the sample, this clonotype is large. The chain couples TRBV25-1 to TRBJ2-7, with D possibly being TRBD2 (6 bases). Deletions cut 2 bases from V and 5 bases from J, with 13 bases between. The germline V gene encodes CDR1 MGHDK and CDR2 SYGVNS. The CDR3 totals 14 residues. CDR3 DNA sequence: TGTGCCAGCAGTGAACACGGGAGTGCTGACGAGCAGTACTTC. It codes for CASSEHGSADEQYF.

In this sample, this clonotype turned up many times. J is TRBJ2-5 and V is TRBV6-2 or TRBV6-3, with D uncertain. Germline V gene data show CDR1 as MNHEY and CDR2 as SVGEGT. With 1 base removed from V and 5 bases from J, the gap between germline ends came to 8 bases. This CDR3 has 13 amino acids. CDR3 protein: CASSYLGWETQYF. CDR3 DNA: TGTGCCAGCAGTTACTTGGGTTGGGAGACCCAGTACTTC.

This clonotype is labeled medium-sized. The V gene is TRBV7-6, the J gene TRBJ2-5; D possibly uses TRBD1 or TRBD2 (5 bases each). Deletions cut 1 base from V and 1 base from J, with 10 bases between. Per the germline V gene, CDR1 is SGHVS and CDR2 is FNYEAQ. This CDR3 is 15 amino acids long. CDR3 nucleotides: TGTGCCAGCAGCTTAGTTAAGAGGGGCCAAGAGACCCAGTACTTC. Encoded protein: CASSLVKRGQETQYF.

Ten or more counts support this clonotype. The gene calls are TRBV7-3 and TRBJ2-3; 9 bases fit TRBD2. With 2 bases clipped from V and 8 bases from J, the junction kept 2 bases outside the gene matches. Germline assignment: CDR1 SGHTA and CDR2 FQGTGA. The CDR3 covers 13 residues. CDR3 amino acids: CASSLAGGLTQYF. CDR3 bases: TGTGCCAGCAGCTTAGCGGGGGGGCTTACGCAGTATTTT.

This clonotype was observed a handful of times. V is TRBV29-1 and J is TRBJ1-1; TRBD1 might be the D (6 bases). The CDR3 loop spans 11 amino acids. Germline V gives CDR1 SQVTM, CDR2 ANQGSEA. V was cut by 7 bases and J by 5 bases, with 11 bases left in between. The CDR3, as DNA: TGCAGCGCAGGACAGAGTACTGAAGCTTTCTTT. Translation: CSAGQSTEAFF.

A single count supports this clonotype. The junction departs from germline at one end; a sequencing error may be responsible. CDR3 coding DNA: TGTGCCAGCAGAGCCCAGCGGGGGGCCATGGGCGATGCATTC. This sequence encodes CASRAQRGAMGDAF. This chain links TRBV6-6 with TRBJ2-4; 9 bases are a match to TRBD2. The germline gives CDR1 MNHNY, CDR2 SVGAGI (reference sequence). The CDR3 spans 14 residues.

This clonotype was counted between two and nine times. V usage is TRBV30 and J usage is TRBJ1-1, with D perhaps TRBD1 (6 bases). V shed 5 bases and J shed 1 base, with 14 bases lying between them. Germline V gene lookup returns CDR1 GTSNPN and CDR2 SVGIG (reference sequence). This CDR3 has 14 amino acids. The CDR3 is CAWGLGQGNTEAFF. The CDR3 DNA sequence: TGTGCCTGGGGTCTGGGACAAGGGAACACTGAAGCTTTCTTT.

Ten or more counts support this clonotype. The chain uses TRBV3-1 and TRBJ1-6; 11 bases map to TRBD1. Germline values: CDR1 LGHDT, CDR2 YNNKEL (reference sequence). The junction had 11 bases not matched to a gene; V was cut back by 3 bases and J by 10 bases. The CDR3 contains 17 residues. The CDR3 DNA reads TGTGCCAGCAGCCATGGGGGACAGGGGGTATCGGGGTCACCCCTCCACTTT. Its translation is CASSHGGQGVSGSPLHF. Full variable domain (rest looked up from reference TRBV3-1 and TRBJ1-6): DTAVSQTPKYLVTQMGNDKSIKCEQNLGHDTMYWYKQDSKKFLKIMFSYNNKELIINETVPNRFSPKSPDKAHLNLHINSLELGDSAVYFCASSHGGQGVSGSPLHFGNGTRLTVT.

This clonotype is deemed medium-sized. V is TRBV25-1 and J is TRBJ1-6; no clear D. The V gene's germline CDR1 is MGHDK and CDR2 SYGVNS. Trimming pared 4 bases from V and 9 bases from J, leaving 13 bases between. This CDR3 has 14 residues. The CDR3 nucleotides are TGTGCCAGCAGTGGTCAACGGTCGGGTTCACCCCTCCACTTT. Translating it yields CASSGQRSGSPLHF.

The sample holds many counts of this clonotype. This chain connects TRBV9 to TRBJ2-4, with a possible D match to TRBD2 (5 bases). Trimming cost V 0 bases and J 9 bases, with 16 bases left between them. The CDR3 is 15 residues long. CDR1 is SGDLS and CDR2 is YYNGEE in the germline V gene. CDR3 sequence reads: CASSVDNGGGRIQYF. DNA for the CDR3: TGTGCCAGCAGCGTAGATAATGGTGGCGGGCGCATTCAGTACTTC.

This clonotype was recorded at least ten times. V gene TRBV19 combines with J gene TRBJ2-7; 7 bases are shared with TRBD2. The CDR3 covers 15 residues. Germline CDR1 and CDR2: LNHDA and SQIVND (reference sequence). Trimming removed 8 bases from V and 3 bases from J; junction bases left unmatched: 13. CDR3 region: CASAGRGVGNYEQYF. The CDR3 nucleotides read TGTGCCAGTGCGGGTCGGGGGGTCGGGAACTACGAGCAGTACTTC.

By share of the sample, this clonotype is medium-sized. The V gene is TRBV12-3 or TRBV12-4, the J gene TRBJ2-6; TRBD1 agrees at 10 bases. Trimming cost V 5 bases and J 3 bases; bases outside gene matches: 13. The CDR3 consists of 19 residues. The CDR3 DNA reads as TGTGCCAGCAGTGACAGAGGGACAGGGGAGGTAGGTGGGGCCAACGTCCTGACTTTC. Its translation is CASSDRGTGEVGGANVLTF.